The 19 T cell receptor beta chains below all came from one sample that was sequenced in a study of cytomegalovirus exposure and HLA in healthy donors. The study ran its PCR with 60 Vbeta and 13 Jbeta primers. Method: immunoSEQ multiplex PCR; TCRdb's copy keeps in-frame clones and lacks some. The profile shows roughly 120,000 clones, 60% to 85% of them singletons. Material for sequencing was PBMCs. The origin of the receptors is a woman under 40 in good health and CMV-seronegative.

CDR3 nucleotide sequence: TGTGCCAGCAGCTCCATTTCAGGGGGCTCTTCACCCCTCCACTTT. It codes for CASSSISGGSSPLHF. This chain uses TRBV7-2 with TRBJ1-6; 8 nucleotides line up with TRBD1. J lost 9 bases, V lost 4 bases, and 8 bases had no gene match. The V gene's germline CDR1 is SGHTA and CDR2 FQGNSA. The CDR3 loop spans 15 amino acids.

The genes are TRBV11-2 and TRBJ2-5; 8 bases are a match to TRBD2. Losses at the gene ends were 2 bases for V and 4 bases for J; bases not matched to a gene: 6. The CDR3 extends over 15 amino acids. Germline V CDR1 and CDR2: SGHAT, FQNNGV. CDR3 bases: TGTGCCAGCAGCTTAATCCAGCTAGCGGGAGAGACCCAGTACTTC. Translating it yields CASSLIQLAGETQYF.

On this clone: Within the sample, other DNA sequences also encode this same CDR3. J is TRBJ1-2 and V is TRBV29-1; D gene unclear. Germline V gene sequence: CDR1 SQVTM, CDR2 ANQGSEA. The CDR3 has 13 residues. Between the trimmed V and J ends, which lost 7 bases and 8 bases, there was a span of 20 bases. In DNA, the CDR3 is TGCAGCGGAACCCTTGGGAGTCAAAGGGGCTACACCTTC. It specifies CSGTLGSQRGYTF.

The CDR3 DNA reads as TGTGCCAGCAGCTTAAAACAGGGCTCAGTAACAACCCAGTACTTC. Protein sequence: CASSLKQGSVTTQYF. The rearrangement uses TRBV7-6 and TRBJ2-5, with D perhaps matching TRBD1 (6 bases). Germline lookup yields CDR1 SGHVS and CDR2 FNYEAQ. The CDR3 sequence is 15 residues long. Trimming took 2 bases from V and 8 from J, leaving 18 bases between them. Full variable domain (remainder filled in from reference TRBV7-6 and TRBJ2-5): GAGVSQSPRYKVTKRGQDVALRCDPISGHVSLYWYRQALGQGPEFLTYFNYEAQQDKSGLPNDRFSAERPEGSISTLTIQRTEQRDSAMYRCASSLKQGSVTTQYFGPGTRLLVL.

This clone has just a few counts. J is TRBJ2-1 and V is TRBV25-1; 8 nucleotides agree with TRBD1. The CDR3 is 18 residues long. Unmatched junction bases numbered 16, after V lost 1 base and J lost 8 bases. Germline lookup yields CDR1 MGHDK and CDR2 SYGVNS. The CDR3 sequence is CASSEWNTTGVSGYEQFF. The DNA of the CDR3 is TGTGCCAGCAGTGAATGGAACACGACAGGGGTCAGCGGCTATGAGCAGTTCTTC.

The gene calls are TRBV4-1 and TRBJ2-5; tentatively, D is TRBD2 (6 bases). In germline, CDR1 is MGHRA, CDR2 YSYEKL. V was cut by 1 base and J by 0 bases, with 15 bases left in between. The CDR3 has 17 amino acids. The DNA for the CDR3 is TGCGCCAGCAGCCAAGTGGGATCGACTAGAAACCAAGAGACCCAGTACTTC. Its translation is CASSQVGSTRNQETQYF.

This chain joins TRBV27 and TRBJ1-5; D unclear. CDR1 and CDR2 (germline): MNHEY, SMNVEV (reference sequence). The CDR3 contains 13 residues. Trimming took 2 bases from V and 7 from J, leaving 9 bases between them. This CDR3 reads CASSLRMGQPQHF. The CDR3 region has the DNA TGTGCCAGCAGTTTAAGAATGGGCCAGCCCCAGCATTTT.

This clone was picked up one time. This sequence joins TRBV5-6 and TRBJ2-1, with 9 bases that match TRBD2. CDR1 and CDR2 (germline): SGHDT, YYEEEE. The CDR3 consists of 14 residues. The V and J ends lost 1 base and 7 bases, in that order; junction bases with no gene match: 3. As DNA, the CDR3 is TGTGCCAGCAGCTTGCCTAGCGGGGCGAATGAGCAGTTCTTC. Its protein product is CASSLPSGANEQFF.

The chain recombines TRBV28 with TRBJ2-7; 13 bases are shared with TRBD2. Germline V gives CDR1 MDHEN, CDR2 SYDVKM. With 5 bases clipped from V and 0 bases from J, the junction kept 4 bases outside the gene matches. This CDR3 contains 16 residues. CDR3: CASSPWTSGSSYEQYF. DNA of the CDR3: TGTGCCAGCAGTCCTTGGACTAGCGGGAGCTCCTACGAGCAGTACTTC.

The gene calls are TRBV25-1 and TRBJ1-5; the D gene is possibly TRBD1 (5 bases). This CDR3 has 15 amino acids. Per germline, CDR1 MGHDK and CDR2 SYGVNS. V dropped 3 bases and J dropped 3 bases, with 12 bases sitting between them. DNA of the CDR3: TGTGCCAGCAGTGAGGAGGGGAATCCCAATCAGCCCCAGCATTTT. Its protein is CASSEEGNPNQPQHF.

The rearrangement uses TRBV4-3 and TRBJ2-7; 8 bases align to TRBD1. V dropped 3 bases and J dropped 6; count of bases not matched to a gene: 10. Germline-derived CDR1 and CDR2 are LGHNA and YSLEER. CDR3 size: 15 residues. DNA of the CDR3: TGCGCCAGCAGCCAGGGGGACAGGCTTTCGGCCGAGCAGTACTTC. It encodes CASSQGDRLSAEQYF.

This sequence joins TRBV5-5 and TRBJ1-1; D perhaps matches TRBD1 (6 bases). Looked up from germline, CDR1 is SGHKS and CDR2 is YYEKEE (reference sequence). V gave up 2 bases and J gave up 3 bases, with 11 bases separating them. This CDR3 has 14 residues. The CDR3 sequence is CASSFGTLYTEAFF. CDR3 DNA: TGTGCCAGCAGCTTCGGGACACTGTACACTGAAGCTTTCTTT.

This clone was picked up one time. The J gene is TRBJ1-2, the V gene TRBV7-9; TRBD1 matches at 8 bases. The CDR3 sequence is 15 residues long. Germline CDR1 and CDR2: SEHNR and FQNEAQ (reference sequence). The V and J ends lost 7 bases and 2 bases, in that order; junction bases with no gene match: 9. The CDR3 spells CASNHGDRQNYGYTF. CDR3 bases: TGTGCCAGCAACCATGGGGACAGGCAAAACTATGGCTACACCTTC.

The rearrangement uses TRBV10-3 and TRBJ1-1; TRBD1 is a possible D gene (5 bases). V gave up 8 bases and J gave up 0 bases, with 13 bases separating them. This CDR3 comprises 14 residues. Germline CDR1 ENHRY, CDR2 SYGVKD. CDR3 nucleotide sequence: TGTGCCATCTGTTCAGGGAACATGAACACTGAAGCTTTCTTT. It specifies CAICSGNMNTEAFF.

CDR3 DNA sequence: TGTGCCAGTAGTCAGTGGTACAATGAGCAGTTCTTC. Translated: CASSQWYNEQFF. The chain joins TRBV19 to TRBJ2-1; D uncertain. V was clipped by 5 bases and J by 4 bases, with 6 bases between them. CDR1 is LNHDA and CDR2 is SQIVND in the germline V gene (reference sequence). This CDR3 region has 12 residues.

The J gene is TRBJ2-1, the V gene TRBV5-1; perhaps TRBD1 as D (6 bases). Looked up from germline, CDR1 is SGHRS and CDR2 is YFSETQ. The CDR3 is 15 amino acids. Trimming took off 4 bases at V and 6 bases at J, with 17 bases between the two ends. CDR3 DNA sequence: TGCGCCAGCAGCCCTCATCGATCCAGGGGCAATGAGCAGTTCTTC. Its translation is CASSPHRSRGNEQFF.

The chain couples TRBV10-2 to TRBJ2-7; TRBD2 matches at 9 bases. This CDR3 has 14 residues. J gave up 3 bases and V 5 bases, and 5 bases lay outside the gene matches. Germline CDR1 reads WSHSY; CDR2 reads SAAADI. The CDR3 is CASSSPTSGYEQYF. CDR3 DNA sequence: TGCGCCAGCAGTAGCCCGACTAGCGGCTACGAGCAGTACTTC.

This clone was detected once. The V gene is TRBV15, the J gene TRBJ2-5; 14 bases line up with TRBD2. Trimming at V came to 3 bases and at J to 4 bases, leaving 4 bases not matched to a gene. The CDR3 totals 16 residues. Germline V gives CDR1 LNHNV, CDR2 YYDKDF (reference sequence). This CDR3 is CATSSGTSGSVETQYF. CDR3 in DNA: TGTGCCACCAGCAGTGGGACTAGCGGGAGTGTAGAGACCCAGTACTTC. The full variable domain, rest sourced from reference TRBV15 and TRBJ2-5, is DAMVIQNPRYQVTQFGKPVTLSCSQTLNHNVMYWYQQKSSQAPKLLFHYYDKDFNNEADTPDNFQSRRPNTSFCFLDIRSPGLGDTAMYLCATSSGTSGSVETQYFGPGTRLLVL.

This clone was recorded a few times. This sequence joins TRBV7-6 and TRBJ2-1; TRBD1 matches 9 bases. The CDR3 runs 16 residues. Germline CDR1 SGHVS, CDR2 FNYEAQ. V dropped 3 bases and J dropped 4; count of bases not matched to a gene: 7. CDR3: CASSLGAGTGYNEQFF. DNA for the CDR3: TGTGCCAGCAGCTTGGGTGCCGGGACAGGGTACAATGAGCAGTTCTTC.